This is a list of T cell receptor beta chains from one sample in a study of T-cell reconstitution after alpha-beta-depleted transplantation in children. Using its own MiXCR run on the PCR reads, TCRdb lists one record per CDR3 protein. The sample has about 78,000 distinct CDR3 sequences; over 12% are singletons. The sequenced sample was PBMCs, mostly from graft donor cells, obtained 180 days after TCRalphabeta/CD19-depleted stem cell transplant. Receptor source: a male patient aged 2-10 years who had a stem cell transplant for acute lymphoblastic leukemia, so the T cells may come from the graft donor. The CDR3 runs from the conserved cysteine through the conserved F or W. The D gene is left open where the match is weak. Some rows have no size entry. The others give once, few or many, or a class for an expanded clone.

d_call | cdr3_length | clone_size | j_call | v_call | cdr3_nt | cdr3_aa
TRBD1 | 15 | many | TRBJ1-2 | TRBV5-1 | TGCGCCAGCAGCCCGGATGGACAGGGGAATAGGGGCTACACCTTC | CASSPDGQGNRGYTF
TRBD2 | 17 | - | TRBJ2-1 | TRBV7-2 | TGTGCCAGCAGCTTAATGGGGGGGTTGACAGCCTACAATGAGCAGTTCTTC | CASSLMGGLTAYNEQFF
- | 15 | few | TRBJ2-7 | TRBV5-1 | TGCGCCAGCAGCTTGGCCTCGGGCCTTACCTACGAGCAGTACTTC | CASSLASGLTYEQYF
- | 14 | few | TRBJ2-4 | TRBV9 | TGTGCCAGCAGCCCTGACAGCCTCAAAAACATTCAGTACTTC | CASSPDSLKNIQYF
- | 14 | - | TRBJ2-7 | TRBV27 | TGTGCCAGCAGTTGGGGGTCAGCCCATTACGAGCAGTACTTC | CASSWGSAHYEQYF
- | 14 | few | TRBJ2-1 | TRBV11-2 | TGTGCCAGCAGCTTAGCTATCAGCTACAATGAGCAGTTCTTC | CASSLAISYNEQFF
TRBD1 | 17 | few | TRBJ2-7 | TRBV7-9 | TGTGCCAGCAGCTTAGAGTTGCGGGACAGGGCCCCTTCGGAGCAGTACTTC | CASSLELRDRAPSEQYF
- | 14 | - | TRBJ1-1 | TRBV6-1 | TGTGCCAGCAGGCAGGGAGGGGTGAACACTGAAGCTTTCTTT | CASRQGGVNTEAFF
- | 13 | few | TRBJ2-7 | TRBV28 | TGTGCCAGCAGTTTATGGGGAAGTTACGAGCAGTACTTC | CASSLWGSYEQYF
TRBD1 | 15 | few | TRBJ2-7 | TRBV4-3 | TGCGCCAGCAGCCAAGTCGTAACAGGGGGAGGAGAGCAGTACTTC | CASSQVVTGGGEQYF
TRBD2 | 17 | - | TRBJ2-3 | TRBV5-5 | TGTGCCAGCAGCTTCGGAGGACTAGCCGACTTAACAGATACGCAGTATTTT | CASSFGGLADLTDTQYF
TRBD1 | 16 | few | TRBJ1-3 | TRBV20-1 | TGCAGTGCTAGAGATCGCCGGCAGGGGGGCGGAAACACCATATATTTT | CSARDRRQGGGNTIYF